This T cell receptor beta chain was recorded in a study of blood T cell repertoires in COVID-19. Overall study: The study drew acute and convalescent COVID-19 samples from the United States, Italy and Spain. T cells, B-cell-depleted T cells, or PBMCs provided the cDNA or gDNA that served as material.

J lost 0 bases, V lost 0 bases, and 1 base had no gene match. From germline, CDR1 is SGDLS and CDR2 YYNGEE. This CDR3 spans 16 amino acids. Study processing details: Amplification with reference gene primers provided the estimates of nucleated cell counts. Method: immunoSEQ multiplex PCR; TCRdb's copy keeps in-frame clones and lacks some. Clone size and V and J calls were adopted from that table, with D and trimming inferred from the DNA. The sample holds 150,000 or so clones, over 80% seen once. The source of this sequence is a woman aged 50 to 60 with acute or convalescent COVID-19. Sequenced input: peripheral blood. The chain combines TRBV9 with TRBJ2-3; 10 nucleotides line up with TRBD2. The CDR3 sequence is CASSVGTSGSTDTQYF. The CDR3 nucleotides read TGTGCCAGCAGCGTAGGGACTAGCGGCAGCACAGATACGCAGTATTTT.